The next 15 T cell receptor beta chains were all read from a single sample in a study of a mutant IDH1 vaccine in newly diagnosed glioma. Clones were sequenced by immunoSEQ multiplex PCR, and TCRdb holds only the in-frame ones, with some missing. The table has tens of thousands of clones, roughly 68% seen once. As to time point: week 35, safety follow-up. The investigators gave 300 ug of mutant IDH1 20-mer peptide in each vaccine dose, together with topical imiquimod. Antigens for these TCRs are unknown. The specimen was PBMCs, collected from a glioma patient whose treatment included an IDH1 peptide vaccine. These receptors came from a man aged 50 to 60 with glioma.

The chain recombines TRBV7-2 with TRBJ1-2, with D unclear. Germline V gives CDR1 SGHTA, CDR2 FQGNSA. CDR3 length equals 12 residues. Trimming pared 5 bases from V and 6 bases from J, leaving 10 bases between. The CDR3 DNA reads TGTGCCAGCAGCCCGGGGATCGATGGCTACACCTTC. It is translated as CASSPGIDGYTF.

This rearrangement joins TRBV6-5 to TRBJ1-6; 10 bases agree with TRBD1. Germline loops: CDR1 MNHEY, CDR2 SVGAGI. The CDR3 covers 13 residues. Germline trimming cut 10 bases from V and 10 bases from J; bases unmatched to any gene: 7. CDR3 DNA: TGTGCCACCGGGACAGGGGCGAGGTCACCCCTCCACTTT. Amino acids: CATGTGARSPLHF.

V is TRBV5-5 and J is TRBJ1-2; D ambiguous. CDR1 and CDR2 (germline): SGHKS, YYEKEE (reference sequence). The V end was cut by 4 bases, the J end by 2 bases, with 15 bases between. The CDR3 totals 15 residues. The CDR3 protein is CASSLSGLLNYGYTF. In DNA, the CDR3 is TGTGCCAGCAGCCTCTCTGGGCTTCTGAACTATGGCTACACCTTC. The full variable domain, rest sourced from reference TRBV5-5 and TRBJ1-2, is DAGVTQSPTHLIKTRGQQVTLRCSPISGHKSVSWYQQVLGQGPQFIFQYYEKEERGRGNFPDRFSARQFPNYSSELNVNALLLGDSALYLCASSLSGLLNYGYTFGSGTRLTVV.

As DNA, the CDR3 is TGTGCCAGCATCCCGGGGGTTAATAGCAATCAGCCCCAGCATTTT. Its protein product is CASIPGVNSNQPQHF. The chain is built from TRBV6-1 and TRBJ1-5; TRBD1 might be the D (5 bases). Germline loops: CDR1 MNHNS, CDR2 SASEGT. This CDR3 comprises 15 residues. With 7 bases removed from V and 0 bases from J, the gap between germline ends came to 13 bases.

The chain joins TRBV7-2 to TRBJ2-7; 8 bases are shared with TRBD1. Looked up from germline, CDR1 is SGHTA and CDR2 is FQGNSA. The CDR3 spans 12 residues. V lost 5 bases, J lost 5 bases, and 2 bases stayed unmatched. The CDR3 protein is CASSEQGDEQYF. CDR3 DNA sequence: TGTGCCAGCAGCGAACAGGGGGACGAGCAGTACTTC.

The rearrangement uses TRBV6-1 and TRBJ1-1; 7 nucleotides match TRBD1. CDR1 is MNHNS, CDR2 SASEGT, per germline. This CDR3 comprises 14 residues. The J segment lost 3 bases and the V segment lost 6 bases, leaving 7 bases of the junction unmatched. DNA for the CDR3: TGTGCCAGCAGAGCGACAGGGCTCCACACTGAAGCTTTCTTT. Protein: CASRATGLHTEAFF.

This sequence joins TRBV7-8 and TRBJ1-2, with D possibly matching TRBD1 (5 bases). Deletions cut 5 bases from V and 1 base from J, with 8 bases between. Per the germline V gene, CDR1 is SGHVS and CDR2 is FQNEAQ. The length of the CDR3 is 13 residues. Here the CDR3 DNA reads TGTGCCAGCAGCCGAGACAGTAACTATGGCTACACCTTC. The encoded protein is CASSRDSNYGYTF.

This chain links TRBV19 with TRBJ1-5; a weak D match, TRBD1 (5 bases). V lost 1 base to trimming and J lost 6 bases, with 13 bases between them. The germline CDR1 and CDR2 sequences are LNHDA and SQIVND (reference sequence). There are 15 residues in the CDR3. The CDR3 nucleotides are TGTGCCAGTAGTATAGCCTGGGGCGGGACTCAGCCCCAGCATTTT. Translated: CASSIAWGGTQPQHF.

The table lists this clone with a count of one. This chain connects TRBV11-2 to TRBJ2-2; D unclear. This CDR3 is built from 13 residues. Trimming removed 0 bases at V and 7 bases at J, with 6 bases between. Germline loops: CDR1 SGHAT, CDR2 FQNNGV. Here the CDR3 reads CASSLDLGGELFF. The CDR3 DNA reads as TGTGCCAGCAGCTTAGATCTAGGCGGGGAGCTGTTTTTT.

The V call is TRBV18, the J call TRBJ2-3, with TRBD1 matching over 7 bases. The CDR3 runs 15 residues. The germline V gene encodes CDR1 KGHSH and CDR2 LQKENI. J gave up 0 bases and V 3 bases, and 3 bases lay outside the gene matches. This CDR3 reads CASSPMTGSTDTQYF. DNA of the CDR3: TGTGCCAGCTCACCGATGACAGGGAGCACAGATACGCAGTATTTT.

V is TRBV6-6 and J is TRBJ1-1; TRBD1 matches at 7 bases. J was trimmed by 4 bases and V by 7 bases; bases with no gene match: 6. CDR3 length equals 13 residues. Germline assignment: CDR1 MNHNY and CDR2 SVGAGI (reference sequence). The chain's CDR3 is CASIRGLGTEAFF. CDR3 nucleotides: TGTGCCAGCATAAGGGGGCTGGGCACTGAAGCTTTCTTT.

The chain uses TRBV5-6 and TRBJ1-5; 7 bases agree with TRBD1. The trim removed 0 bases at V and 2 bases at J, leaving 2 bases unmatched. CDR3 length equals 15 residues. CDR1 is SGHDT, CDR2 YYEEEE, per germline. The CDR3 DNA is TGTGCCAGCAGCTTGGACAGGGGAGGCAATCAGCCCCAGCATTTT. It specifies CASSLDRGGNQPQHF.

V gene TRBV14 combines with J gene TRBJ2-5; 7 bases are shared with TRBD1. With 3 bases clipped from V and 2 bases from J, the junction kept 3 bases outside the gene matches. Germline CDR1 is SGHDN and CDR2 is FVKESK. The CDR3 covers 14 residues. The CDR3 region has the DNA TGTGCCAGCAGCCAGGGGACAGATCAAGAGACCCAGTACTTC. Protein product: CASSQGTDQETQYF.

The chain links TRBV27 to TRBJ2-7, with D perhaps TRBD2 (6 bases). The CDR3 is 14 amino acids. V was cut by 9 bases and J by 0 bases, with 15 bases left in between. CDR1 is MNHEY, CDR2 SMNVEV, per germline (reference sequence). Here the CDR3 DNA reads TGTGCCAGTGCAGGAGGGTCAAACTCCTACGAGCAGTACTTC. This translates into CASAGGSNSYEQYF.

This chain joins TRBV19 and TRBJ1-5; D possibly corresponds to TRBD1 (6 bases). With 5 bases removed from V and 6 bases from J, the gap between germline ends came to 20 bases. There are 16 residues in the CDR3. From germline, CDR1 is LNHDA and CDR2 SQIVND (reference sequence). The CDR3 DNA sequence: TGTGCCAGTAGTGTCGGTAAGGGGGGGGGTCGTCAGCCCCAGCATTTT. Protein sequence: CASSVGKGGGRQPQHF.